These 18 T cell receptor beta chains were sequenced from one sample in a study of shared clonotypes between healthy human individuals. Assay: immunoSEQ multiplex PCR; the TCRdb copy retains only in-frame clones and omits some. The sample has approximately 2.1 million clones, 93% seen once. Source material: naive CD4+ T cells from PBMCs. The subset here: CD45RA+ positively selected. Receptor source: a man younger than 30 in good health. Some clones in this sample may be carry-over from other donors' samples.

This chain links TRBV29-1 with TRBJ1-2, with D tentatively TRBD1 (5 bases). The CDR3 has 11 residues. CDR1 SQVTM and CDR2 ANQGSEA come from the germline V gene. Trimming removed 7 bases from V and 11 bases from J, with 17 bases in between. The CDR3 reads CSGYRDGWYTF. CDR3 DNA sequence: TGCAGCGGATACCGGGACGGCTGGTACACCTTC.

This clone showed up just once. The genes are TRBV28 and TRBJ2-5; weak D call: TRBD1 (6 bases). Per germline, CDR1 MDHEN and CDR2 SYDVKM. The V gene lost 6 bases and the J gene lost 7 bases, with 21 bases spanning the gap. The CDR3 extends over 15 amino acids. CDR3 bases: TGTGCCAGCAGCCTCGTACAGGGCTTTGCGTGGACCCAGTACTTC. Translation: CASSLVQGFAWTQYF.

The genes are TRBV6-1 and TRBJ2-1; D not certain. Trimming left V 4 bases short and J 11 bases short, with 6 bases between. The germline CDR1 and CDR2 sequences are MNHNS and SASEGT. This CDR3 spans 10 amino acids. For the CDR3, the DNA is TGTGCCAGCAGTGGTAGAAAGCAGTTCTTC. Protein product: CASSGRKQFF.

CDR3 bases: TGTGCCAGCAGCCAATATGAAGGGACAGGGATGAACACTGAAGCTTTCTTT. It codes for CASSQYEGTGMNTEAFF. The rearrangement uses TRBV16 and TRBJ1-1, with 9 nucleotides matching TRBD1. There are 17 residues in the CDR3. The V gene end was trimmed by 1 base and the J gene end by 0 bases; junction bases not matched to a gene: 6. Germline CDR1 KGHSY, CDR2 FQNENV.

This clone was seen a single time. The CDR3 bases are TGTGCCAGCAGCTTAGTCCCGGGTACCTACGAGCAGTACTTC. This encodes CASSLVPGTYEQYF. The chain joins TRBV11-2 to TRBJ2-7, with D uncertain. V was cut by 1 base and J by 2 bases, with 9 bases left in between. This CDR3 spans 14 amino acids. Germline V gene lookup returns CDR1 SGHAT and CDR2 FQNNGV.

The sample holds a few counts of this clone. The gene calls are TRBV19 and TRBJ1-1; D is possibly TRBD1 (5 bases). The length of the CDR3 is 13 residues. V lost 3 bases and J 8 bases, leaving 13 bases between the germline ends. Germline V CDR1 and CDR2: LNHDA, SQIVND (reference sequence). This chain's CDR3 is CASSIQSGAEAFF. The CDR3 coding sequence is TGTGCCAGTAGTATTCAATCCGGGGCCGAAGCTTTCTTT.

This chain joins TRBV6-4 and TRBJ2-7, with D tentatively TRBD1 (5 bases). The CDR3 runs 14 residues. Germline V CDR1 and CDR2: MRHNA, SNTAGT. Trimming took off 5 bases at V and 1 base at J, with 12 bases between the two ends. The CDR3 sequence is CASSTRTTSYEQYF. The DNA for the CDR3 is TGTGCCAGCAGTACCAGGACAACATCCTACGAGCAGTACTTC.

Here the CDR3 reads CAWSGGQVNEKLFF. DNA of the CDR3: TGTGCCTGGAGTGGGGGGCAAGTAAATGAAAAACTGTTTTTT. V usage is TRBV30 and J usage is TRBJ1-4; D is possibly TRBD1 (6 bases). The CDR3 is made up of 14 amino acids. The V gene's germline CDR1 is GTSNPN and CDR2 SVGIG (reference sequence). The V end lost 1 base, the J end lost 5 bases, and 11 bases lay between the germline ends.

The CDR3: CSVSFGQGHVTGELFF. In DNA form, the CDR3 reads TGCAGCGTTTCATTCGGACAAGGACACGTCACCGGGGAGCTGTTTTTT. The V call is TRBV29-1, the J call TRBJ2-2; D might be TRBD1 (5 bases). Germline V gives CDR1 SQVTM, CDR2 ANQGSEA. Trimming removed 5 bases from V and 4 bases from J, with 20 bases in between. The CDR3 spans 16 residues.

Notes on this clone: The sample contains more than one DNA sequence encoding this CDR3. This chain connects TRBV5-1 to TRBJ2-1, with D maybe TRBD2 (5 bases). The V gene's germline CDR1 is SGHRS and CDR2 YFSETQ. V was clipped by 0 bases and J by 4 bases, with 8 bases between them. This CDR3 comprises 14 residues. The CDR3 spells CASSLVDSYNEQFF. For the CDR3, the DNA is TGCGCCAGCAGCTTGGTGGACTCATACAATGAGCAGTTCTTC.

In DNA form, the CDR3 reads TGTGCCAGCAGCCCCGTGTATGGGACCTACGAGCAGTACTTC. This sequence encodes CASSPVYGTYEQYF. The chain has TRBV4-2 and TRBJ2-7; D is uncertain. The CDR3 has 14 residues. Trimming removed 4 bases at V and 2 bases at J, with 12 bases between. Germline V gene lookup returns CDR1 LGHNA and CDR2 YNFKEQ.

This clone was observed a handful of times. The chain joins TRBV7-3 to TRBJ2-2, with a possible D match to TRBD2 (6 bases). Trimming removed 2 bases from V and 4 bases from J, with 8 bases in between. The CDR3 totals 14 residues. In germline, CDR1 is SGHTA, CDR2 FQGTGA. CDR3 bases: TGTGCCAGCAGCTTAGCGGGAAGCACCGGGGAGCTGTTTTTT. Translated: CASSLAGSTGELFF.

The rearrangement joins TRBV15 to TRBJ2-3; maybe TRBD1 (6 bases). Germline V lookup: CDR1 LNHNV, CDR2 YYDKDF (reference sequence). Between the trimmed V and J ends, which lost 4 bases and 6 bases, there was a span of 14 bases. The CDR3 is 14 residues long. CDR3 nucleotides: TGTGCCACCAGCATCTCCCCCAGGGGCGATACGCAGTATTTT. It is translated as CATSISPRGDTQYF.

This clone has just a few counts. The sample has other DNA sequences that encode this CDR3 too. The J gene is TRBJ2-7, the V gene TRBV6-1; 7 bases line up with TRBD2. The CDR3 runs 13 residues. Trimming took 1 base from V and 3 from J; bases not matched to a gene: 0. Per the germline V gene, CDR1 is MNHNS and CDR2 is SASEGT. CDR3 sequence: CASSEGTSYEQYF. The DNA of the CDR3 is TGTGCCAGCAGTGAAGGGACTAGCTACGAGCAGTACTTC.

The genes are TRBV28 and TRBJ2-4; 7 bases align to TRBD1. Unmatched junction bases numbered 4, after V lost 7 bases and J lost 4 bases. Germline values: CDR1 MDHEN, CDR2 SYDVKM. The CDR3 has 13 amino acids. Here the CDR3 DNA reads TGTGCCAGCAACGGACAGGTGAAAAACATTCAGTACTTC. This encodes CASNGQVKNIQYF.

Turning to this clone: This sample includes further DNA sequences coding for the same CDR3. The chain carries TRBV10-3 and TRBJ2-7, with D maybe TRBD2 (5 bases). The germline V gene has CDR1 ENHRY and CDR2 SYGVKD. Deletions cut 4 bases from V and 0 bases from J, with 10 bases between. The CDR3 has 14 amino acids. CDR3 amino acids: CAISGTGSSYEQYF. CDR3 sequence (DNA): TGTGCCATCAGTGGGACTGGCAGCTCCTACGAGCAGTACTTC.

V is TRBV5-4 and J is TRBJ2-7; D might be TRBD2 (5 bases). Trimming stripped 3 bases from V and 5 bases from J, with 9 bases between. From germline, CDR1 is SGHNT and CDR2 YYREEE (reference sequence). This CDR3 has 12 residues. The CDR3 bases are TGTGCCAGCAGCTCGGGATCCGACGAGCAGTACTTC. Its protein is CASSSGSDEQYF. Full variable domain (outside the CDR3, taken from reference TRBV5-4 and TRBJ2-7): ETGVTQSPTHLIKTRGQQVTLRCSSQSGHNTVSWYQQALGQGPQFIFQYYREEENGRGNFPPRFSGLQFPNYSSELNVNALELDDSALYLCASSSGSDEQYFGPGTRLTVT.

The gene calls are TRBV28 and TRBJ2-5; TRBD2 agrees at 15 bases. This CDR3 is built from 16 residues. V lost 6 bases to trimming and J lost 4 bases; unmatched junction nucleotides: 6. Germline V gene lookup returns CDR1 MDHEN and CDR2 SYDVKM. Here the CDR3 DNA reads TGTGCCAGCAGCACCCCGGGACTAGCGGGAGGAGAGACCCAGTACTTC. This translates into CASSTPGLAGGETQYF. Complete variable domain (other parts from reference TRBV28 and TRBJ2-5): DVKVTQSSRYLVKRTGEKVFLECVQDMDHENMFWYRQDPGLGLRLIYFSYDVKMKEKGDIPEGYSVSREKKERFSLILESASTNQTSMYLCASSTPGLAGGETQYFGPGTRLLVL.